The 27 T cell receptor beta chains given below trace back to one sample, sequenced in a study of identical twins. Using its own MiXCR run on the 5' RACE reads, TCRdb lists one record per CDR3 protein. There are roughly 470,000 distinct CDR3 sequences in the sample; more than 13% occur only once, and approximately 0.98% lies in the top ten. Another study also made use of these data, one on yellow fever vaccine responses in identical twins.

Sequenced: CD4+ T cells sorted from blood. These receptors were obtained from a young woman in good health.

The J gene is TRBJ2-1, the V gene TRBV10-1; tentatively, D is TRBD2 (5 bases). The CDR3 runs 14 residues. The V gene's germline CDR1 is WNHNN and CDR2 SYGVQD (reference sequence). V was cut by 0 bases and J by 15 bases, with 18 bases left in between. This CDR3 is CASSESPSIGLWFF. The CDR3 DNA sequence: TGCGCCAGCAGTGAGTCTCCTAGCATTGGTTTATGGTTCTTC.

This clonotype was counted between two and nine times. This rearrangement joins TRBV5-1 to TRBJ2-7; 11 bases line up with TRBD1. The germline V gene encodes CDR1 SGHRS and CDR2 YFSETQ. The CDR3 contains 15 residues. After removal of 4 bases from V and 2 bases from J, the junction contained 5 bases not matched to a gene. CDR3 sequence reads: CASSTGQGATYEQYF. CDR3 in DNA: TGCGCCAGCAGCACCGGACAGGGGGCCACCTACGAGCAGTACTTC.

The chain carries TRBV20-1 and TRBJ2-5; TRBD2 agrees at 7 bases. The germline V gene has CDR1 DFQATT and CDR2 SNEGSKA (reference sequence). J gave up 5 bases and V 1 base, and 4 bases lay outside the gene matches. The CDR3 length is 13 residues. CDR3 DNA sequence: TGCAGTGCTAGAGGGGACGGGGGGGAGACCCAGTACTTC. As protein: CSARGDGGETQYF.

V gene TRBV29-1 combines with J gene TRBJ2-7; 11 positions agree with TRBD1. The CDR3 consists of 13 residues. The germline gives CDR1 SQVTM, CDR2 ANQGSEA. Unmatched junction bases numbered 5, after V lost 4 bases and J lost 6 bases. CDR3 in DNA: TGCAGCGTTGGAAGGGACAGGGGGTCCGAGCAGTACTTC. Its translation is CSVGRDRGSEQYF.

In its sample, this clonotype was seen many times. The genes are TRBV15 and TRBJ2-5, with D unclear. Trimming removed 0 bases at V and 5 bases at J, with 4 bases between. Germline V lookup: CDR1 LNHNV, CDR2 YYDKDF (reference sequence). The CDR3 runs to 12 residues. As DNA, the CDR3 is TGTGCCACCAGCAGAGATAGTGAGACCCAGTACTTC. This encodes CATSRDSETQYF.

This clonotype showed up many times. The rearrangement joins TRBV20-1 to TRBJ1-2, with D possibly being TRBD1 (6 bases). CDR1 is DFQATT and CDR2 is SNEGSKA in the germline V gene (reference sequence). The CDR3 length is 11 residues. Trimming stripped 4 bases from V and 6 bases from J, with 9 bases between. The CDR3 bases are TGCAGTGCTAAACAGGGCCATGGCTACACCTTC. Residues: CSAKQGHGYTF.

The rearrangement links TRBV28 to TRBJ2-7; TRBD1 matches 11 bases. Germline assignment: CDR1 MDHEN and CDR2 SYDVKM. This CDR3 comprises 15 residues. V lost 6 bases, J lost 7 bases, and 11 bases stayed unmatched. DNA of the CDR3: TGTGCCAGCAGCGGGATCCGGGACAGGGGGTATGAGCAGTACTTC. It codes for CASSGIRDRGYEQYF.

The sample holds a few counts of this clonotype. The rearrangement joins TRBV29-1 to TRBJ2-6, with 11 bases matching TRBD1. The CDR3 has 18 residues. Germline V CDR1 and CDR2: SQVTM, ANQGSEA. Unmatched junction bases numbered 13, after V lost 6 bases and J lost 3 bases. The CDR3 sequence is CSVQGRTGGINGANVLTF. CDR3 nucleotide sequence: TGCAGCGTCCAGGGGCGGACAGGGGGCATCAATGGGGCCAACGTCCTGACTTTC.

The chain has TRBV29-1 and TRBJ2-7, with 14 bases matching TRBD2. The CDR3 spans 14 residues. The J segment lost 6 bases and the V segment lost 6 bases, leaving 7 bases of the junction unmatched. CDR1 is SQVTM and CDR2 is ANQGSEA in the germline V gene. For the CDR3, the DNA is TGCAGCGTGGGACTAGCGGGAGTGGGGAGCGAGCAGTACTTC. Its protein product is CSVGLAGVGSEQYF.

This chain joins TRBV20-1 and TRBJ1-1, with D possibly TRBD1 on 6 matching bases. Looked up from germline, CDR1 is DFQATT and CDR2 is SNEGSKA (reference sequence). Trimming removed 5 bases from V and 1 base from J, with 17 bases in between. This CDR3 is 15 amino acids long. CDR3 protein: CSAPGREGGNTEAFF. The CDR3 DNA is TGCAGTGCTCCCGGTAGGGAAGGGGGGAACACTGAAGCTTTCTTT.

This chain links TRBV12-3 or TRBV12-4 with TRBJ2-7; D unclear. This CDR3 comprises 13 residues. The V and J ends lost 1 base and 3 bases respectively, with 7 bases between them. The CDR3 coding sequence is TGTGCCAGCAGTTTAGTTCCGAGCTACGAGCAGTACTTC. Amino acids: CASSLVPSYEQYF.

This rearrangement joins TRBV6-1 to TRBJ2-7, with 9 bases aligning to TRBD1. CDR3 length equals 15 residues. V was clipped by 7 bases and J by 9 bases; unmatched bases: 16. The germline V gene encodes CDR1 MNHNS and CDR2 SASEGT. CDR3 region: CASTPSQGALTVQYF. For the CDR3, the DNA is TGTGCCAGCACTCCCTCACAGGGGGCGCTTACGGTGCAGTACTTC.

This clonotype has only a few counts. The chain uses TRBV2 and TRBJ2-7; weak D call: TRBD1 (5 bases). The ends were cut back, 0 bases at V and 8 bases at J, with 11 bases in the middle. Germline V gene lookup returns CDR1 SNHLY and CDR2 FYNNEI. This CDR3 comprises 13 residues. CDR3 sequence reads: CASSEASPGKQYF. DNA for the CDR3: TGTGCCAGCAGTGAAGCGTCCCCAGGGAAGCAGTACTTC.

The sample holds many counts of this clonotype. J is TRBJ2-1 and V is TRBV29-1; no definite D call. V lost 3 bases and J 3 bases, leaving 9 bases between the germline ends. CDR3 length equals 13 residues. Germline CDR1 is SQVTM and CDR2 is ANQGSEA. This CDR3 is CSVDVASYNEQFF. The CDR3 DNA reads TGCAGCGTTGATGTGGCTAGCTACAATGAGCAGTTCTTC.

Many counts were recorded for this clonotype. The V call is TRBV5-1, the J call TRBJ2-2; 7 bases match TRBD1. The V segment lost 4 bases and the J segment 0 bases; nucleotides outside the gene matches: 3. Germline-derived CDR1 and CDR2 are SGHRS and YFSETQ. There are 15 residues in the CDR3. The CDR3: CASSGGQSNTGELFF. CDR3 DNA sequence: TGCGCCAGCAGCGGGGGACAGTCGAACACCGGGGAGCTGTTTTTT.

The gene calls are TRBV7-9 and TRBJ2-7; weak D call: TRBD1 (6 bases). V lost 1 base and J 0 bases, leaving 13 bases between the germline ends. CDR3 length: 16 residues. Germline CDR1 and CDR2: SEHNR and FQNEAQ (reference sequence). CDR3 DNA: TGTGCCAGCAGCTTAGGAAACAGGGCCCTCTCCTACGAGCAGTACTTC. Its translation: CASSLGNRALSYEQYF.

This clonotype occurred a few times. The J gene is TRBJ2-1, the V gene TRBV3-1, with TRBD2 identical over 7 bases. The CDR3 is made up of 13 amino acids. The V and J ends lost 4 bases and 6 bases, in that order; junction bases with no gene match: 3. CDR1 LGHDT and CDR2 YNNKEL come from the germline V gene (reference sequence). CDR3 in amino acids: CASSPGTTNEQFF. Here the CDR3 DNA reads TGTGCCAGCAGCCCGGGGACTACCAATGAGCAGTTCTTC.

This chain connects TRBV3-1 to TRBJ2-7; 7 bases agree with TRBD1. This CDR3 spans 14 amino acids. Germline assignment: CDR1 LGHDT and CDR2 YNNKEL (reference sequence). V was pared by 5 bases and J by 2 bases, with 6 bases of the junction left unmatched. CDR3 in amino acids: CASSKRTGTYEQYF. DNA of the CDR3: TGTGCCAGCAGCAAAAGGACAGGTACCTACGAGCAGTACTTC.

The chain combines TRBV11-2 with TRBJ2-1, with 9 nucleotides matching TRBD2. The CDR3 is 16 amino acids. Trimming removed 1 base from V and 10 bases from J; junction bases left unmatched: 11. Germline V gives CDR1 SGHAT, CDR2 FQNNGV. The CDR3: CASSLVAGGPREEQFF. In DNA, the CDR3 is TGTGCCAGCAGCTTAGTTGCGGGAGGGCCAAGAGAAGAGCAGTTCTTC.

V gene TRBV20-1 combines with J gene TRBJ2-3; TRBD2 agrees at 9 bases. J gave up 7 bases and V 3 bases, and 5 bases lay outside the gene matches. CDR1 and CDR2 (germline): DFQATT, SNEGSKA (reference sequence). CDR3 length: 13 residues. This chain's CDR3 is CSASVAGVNTQYF. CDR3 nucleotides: TGCAGTGCTAGTGTAGCGGGGGTAAATACGCAGTATTTT.

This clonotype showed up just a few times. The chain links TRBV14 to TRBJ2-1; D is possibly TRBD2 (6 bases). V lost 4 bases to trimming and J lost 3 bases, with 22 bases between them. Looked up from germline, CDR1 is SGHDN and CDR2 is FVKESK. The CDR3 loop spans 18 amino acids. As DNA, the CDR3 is TGTGCCAGCAGCCCCCAACTAGGCACTAGCTCCCACTACAATGAGCAGTTCTTC. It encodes CASSPQLGTSSHYNEQFF.

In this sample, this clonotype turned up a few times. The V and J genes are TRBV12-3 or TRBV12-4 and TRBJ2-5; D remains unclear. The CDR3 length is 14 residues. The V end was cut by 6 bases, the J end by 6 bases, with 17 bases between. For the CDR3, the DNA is TGTGCCAGCAGCGAAAACGGCGGCCTGAAGACCCAGTACTTC. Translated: CASSENGGLKTQYF.

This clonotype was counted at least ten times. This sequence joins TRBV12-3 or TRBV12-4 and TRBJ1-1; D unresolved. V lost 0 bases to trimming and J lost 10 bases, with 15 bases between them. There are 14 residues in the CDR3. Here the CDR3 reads CASSLAGREVIAFF. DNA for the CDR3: TGTGCCAGCAGTTTAGCAGGGCGAGAAGTGATAGCTTTCTTT.

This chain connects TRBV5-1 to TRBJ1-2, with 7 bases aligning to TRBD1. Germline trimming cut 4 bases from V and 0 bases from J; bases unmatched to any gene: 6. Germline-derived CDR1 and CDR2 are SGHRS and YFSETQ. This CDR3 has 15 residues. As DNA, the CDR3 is TGCGCCAGCAGCCCTACCGGGACAGCTAACTATGGCTACACCTTC. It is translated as CASSPTGTANYGYTF.

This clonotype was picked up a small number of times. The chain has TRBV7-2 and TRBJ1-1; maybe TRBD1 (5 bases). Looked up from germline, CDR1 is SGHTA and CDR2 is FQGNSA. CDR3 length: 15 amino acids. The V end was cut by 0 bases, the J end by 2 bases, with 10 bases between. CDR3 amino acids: CASSLARVGNTEAFF. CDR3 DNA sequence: TGTGCCAGCAGCTTAGCCAGGGTAGGAAACACTGAAGCTTTCTTT.

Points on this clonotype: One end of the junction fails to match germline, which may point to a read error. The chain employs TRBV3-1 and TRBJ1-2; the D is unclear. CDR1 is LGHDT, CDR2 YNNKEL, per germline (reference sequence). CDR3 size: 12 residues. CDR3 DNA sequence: TGTGCCATCAGCCAAGTTCCTGGCAGCTTCACCTTC. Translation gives CAISQVPGSFTF.

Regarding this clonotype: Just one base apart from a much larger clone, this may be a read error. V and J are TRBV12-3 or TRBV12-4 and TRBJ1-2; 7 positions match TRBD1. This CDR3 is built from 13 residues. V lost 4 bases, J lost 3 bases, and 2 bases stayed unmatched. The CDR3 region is CASSSQGYYGYTF. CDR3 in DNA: TGTGCCAGCAGTTCACAGGGGTACTATGGCTACACCTTC.